These T cell receptor beta chains were read from a single sample in a study of T cell responses to AZD1222 COVID-19 vaccine. Data came from immunoSEQ multiplex PCR; TCRdb stores just in-frame clones and leaves some out. The sample holds 150,000 to 200,000 clones, approximately 89% seen once. This specimen was peripheral blood, taken on day 0 of AZD1222 vaccination. The source is an adult in good health. Each CDR3 is given with its conserved first and last residue. A D gene is named only where the DNA matches it firmly. For some rows the clone size is stated as once, few or many, or as a class when expanded; others skip it.

14,NA,TRBJ2-5,TRBV5-5,few,TGTGCCAGCAGCTTGTACTGGGGCCAAGAGACCCAGTACTTC,CASSLYWGQETQYF
16,NA,TRBJ2-7,TRBV19,NA,TGTGCCAGTAGCGGGGCTTCGACGGGGAGCTCCTACGAGCAGTACTTC,CASSGASTGSSYEQYF
12,NA,TRBJ1-5,TRBV28,NA,TGTGCCAGCGGTCAGAGCAATCAGCCCCAGCATTTT,CASGQSNQPQHF
13,TRBD1,TRBJ1-2,TRBV9,NA,TGTGCCAGCACCAGACAGGGTACAGATGGCTACACCTTC,CASTRQGTDGYTF
17,TRBD2,TRBJ2-5,TRBV28,once,TGTGCCAGCAGTTTATGGGAGGGTACTAGCGGTAAGGGGACCCAGTACTTC,CASSLWEGTSGKGTQYF
13,TRBD1,TRBJ1-1,TRBV30,NA,TGTGCCGGAAAGGGACAGTATCCCACTGAAGCTTTCTTT,CAGKGQYPTEAFF
12,NA,TRBJ1-2,TRBV10-3,once,TGTGCCATCAGTGAAGTGCCCTATGGCTACACCTTC,CAISEVPYGYTF
15,TRBD2,TRBJ2-5,TRBV29-1,NA,TGCAGCGTTCGCCGTAGCGGGACTGCACAAGAGACCCAGTACTTC,CSVRRSGTAQETQYF
11,NA,TRBJ2-3,TRBV11-2,NA,TGTGCCAGCAGAATCGCGGATACGCAGTATTTT,CASRIADTQYF
14,NA,TRBJ2-3,TRBV10-2,NA,TGCGCCAGCAGTGATCAGGCCCCCGCCGATACGCAGTATTTT,CASSDQAPADTQYF
14,NA,TRBJ2-7,TRBV18,few,TGTGCCAGCTCGACCGGAGCTAGTCAATACGAGCAGTACTTC,CASSTGASQYEQYF
14,NA,TRBJ2-3,TRBV30,NA,TGTGCCTGGAGTGAGGGCGGACGCACAGATACGCAGTATTTT,CAWSEGGRTDTQYF
14,NA,TRBJ2-2,TRBV19,NA,TGTGCCAGTAGGATGAACGGATACACCGGGGAGCTGTTTTTT,CASRMNGYTGELFF
12,NA,TRBJ2-3,TRBV15,NA,TGTGCCACCAGCAGAGAGACAGATACGCAGTATTTT,CATSRETDTQYF
12,NA,TRBJ2-5,TRBV5-1,NA,TGCGCCAGCAGCCTCCCCGGGGAGACCCAGTACTTC,CASSLPGETQYF
15,TRBD1,TRBJ1-1,TRBV28,NA,TGTGCCAGCAGAGGCGCCGGGACAGGGAGGTCTGAAGCTTTCTTT,CASRGAGTGRSEAFF
14,NA,TRBJ1-1,TRBV7-3,NA,TGTGCCAGCAGCTTACTTGGGGGACGGACTGAAGCTTTCTTT,CASSLLGGRTEAFF
14,NA,TRBJ2-3,TRBV6-4,NA,TGTGCCAGCAGTGACGCTAGCGGCACAGATACGCAGTATTTT,CASSDASGTDTQYF
18,TRBD1,TRBJ2-6,TRBV6-1,NA,TGTGCCAGCAGTGCAGCTACAGGGGCCCACTCTGGGGCCAACGTCCTGACTTTC,CASSAATGAHSGANVLTF
11,NA,TRBJ1-1,TRBV4-2,NA,TGTGCCAGCAGCCAAGATCGGCAGCCGAACTTT,CASSQDRQPNF
13,NA,TRBJ1-1,TRBV7-2,once,TGTGCCAGCAGCTTTAGCGTTGGCCTTGAAGCTTTCTTT,CASSFSVGLEAFF
13,TRBD1,TRBJ2-5,TRBV7-9,few,TGTGCCAGCAGCCCGACAGGGCAAGAGACCCAGTACTTC,CASSPTGQETQYF
14,NA,TRBJ2-7,TRBV29-1,NA,TGCAGCGTTACTGGGGGCAGGGCCGCCTACGAGCAGTACTTC,CSVTGGRAAYEQYF
16,TRBD1,TRBJ2-7,TRBV6-5,once,TGTGCCAGCAGTTACCCACGGGACAGGGGTGGCTACGAGCAGTACTTC,CASSYPRDRGGYEQYF
15,TRBD2,TRBJ2-7,TRBV10-3,NA,TGTGCCATCGCGCCGGGGACTACTGGTAACTACGAGCAGTACTTC,CAIAPGTTGNYEQYF